At least ten counts were recorded for the clone carrying this T cell receptor (beta chain). Antigen: not known. Germline-derived CDR1 and CDR2 are LGHDT and YNNKEL (reference sequence). Trimming left V 0 bases short and J 6 bases short, with 9 bases between. This CDR3 is built from 14 residues. MiXCR, applied by TCRdb to the RACE reads, yields one record per CDR3 protein. This repertoire shows about 69,000 distinct CDR3 sequences, over 9% found once; its top ten account for 6.8%. The data were obtained in a study of human T cells and chemical hapten exposure. Across the study: On roughly 2 cm by roughly 2 cm of upper inner arm skin, sensitization was performed with 2% DPC. Application of 0.01% DPC to the upper back was done by patch test, with a reading at 6 days. Slight differences in pooled library volume were the main source of varying TCR yields across samples.

Notes on the study in general: DPC sensitization did not alter TCRs above 1 in 1000 frequency.

Time point of the sample: patch test 2, 6 weeks after DPC sensitization. Treatment here: therapeutic diphenylcyclopropenone sensitization with weekly scalp DPC. V is TRBV3-1 and J is TRBJ2-1; D remains unclear. This TCR was sampled from a woman between 45 and 60 years old with alopecia areata. Some clones in this sample may be carry-over from other donors' samples. Sequenced material: whole blood, taken in connection with sensitization to the hapten diphenylcyclopropenone (DPC). The CDR3 DNA follows: TGTGCCAGCAGCCAAGAGGTAATGGGCAATGAGCAGTTCTTC. Amino acid sequence: CASSQEVMGNEQFF.